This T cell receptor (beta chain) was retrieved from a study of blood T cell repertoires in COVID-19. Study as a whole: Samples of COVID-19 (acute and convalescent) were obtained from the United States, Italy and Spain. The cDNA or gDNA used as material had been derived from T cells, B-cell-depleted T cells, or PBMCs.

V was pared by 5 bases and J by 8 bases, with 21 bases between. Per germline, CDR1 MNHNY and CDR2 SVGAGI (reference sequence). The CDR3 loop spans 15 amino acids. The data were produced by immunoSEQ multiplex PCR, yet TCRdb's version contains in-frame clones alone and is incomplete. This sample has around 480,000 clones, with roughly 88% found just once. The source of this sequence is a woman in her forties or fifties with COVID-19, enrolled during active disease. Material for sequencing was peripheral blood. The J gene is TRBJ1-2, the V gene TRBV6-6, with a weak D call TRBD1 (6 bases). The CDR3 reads CASSRSGQPNEGYTF. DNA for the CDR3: TGTGCCAGCAGTAGATCAGGACAGCCCAATGAGGGCTACACCTTC.